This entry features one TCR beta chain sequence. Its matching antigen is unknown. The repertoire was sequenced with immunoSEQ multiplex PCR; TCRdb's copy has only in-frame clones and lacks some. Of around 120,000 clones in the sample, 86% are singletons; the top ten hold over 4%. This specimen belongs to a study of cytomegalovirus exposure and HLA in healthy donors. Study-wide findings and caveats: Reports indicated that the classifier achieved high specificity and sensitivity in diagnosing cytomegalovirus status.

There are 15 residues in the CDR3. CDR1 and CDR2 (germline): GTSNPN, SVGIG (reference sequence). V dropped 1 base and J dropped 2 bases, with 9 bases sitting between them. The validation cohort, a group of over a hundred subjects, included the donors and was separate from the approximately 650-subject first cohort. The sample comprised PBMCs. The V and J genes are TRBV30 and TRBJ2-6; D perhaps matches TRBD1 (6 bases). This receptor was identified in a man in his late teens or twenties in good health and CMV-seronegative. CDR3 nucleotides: TGTGCCTGGAGTGGAGGGGGAACTGGGGCCAACGTCCTGACTTTC. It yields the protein CAWSGGGTGANVLTF. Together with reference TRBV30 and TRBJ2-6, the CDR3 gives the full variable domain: SQTIHQWPATLVQPVGSPLSLECTVEGTSNPNLYWYRQAAGRGLQLLFYSVGIGQISSEVPQNLSASRPQDRQFILSSKKLLLSDSGFYLCAWSGGGTGANVLTFGAGSRLTVL.